This entry concerns a single T cell receptor (beta chain). Its antigen is currently unknown. This record comes from a study of a mutant IDH1 vaccine in newly diagnosed glioma. About the study: Vaccination was launched 4-6 weeks after radiotherapy alone, or with temozolomide cycles. Treated patients comprised around 60% males and approximately 40% females, mean age roughly 37 years.

Described time point: week 35, safety follow-up. Doses consisted of 300 ug of mutant IDH1 20-mer peptide each, paired with topical imiquimod. The repertoire was sequenced with immunoSEQ multiplex PCR; TCRdb's copy has only in-frame clones and lacks some. The sample yields some 61,000 clones, approximately 81% seen once. This CDR3 is built from 17 residues. CDR1 is SEHNR and CDR2 is FQNEAQ in the germline V gene (reference sequence). The V gene end was trimmed by 5 bases and the J gene end by 2 bases; junction bases not matched to a gene: 13. V usage is TRBV7-9 and J usage is TRBJ1-2; the match to TRBD1 covers 8 bases. This clonotype was obtained from a man younger than 35 with glioma. The sample consisted of PBMCs, taken from a glioma patient whose treatment included an IDH1 peptide vaccine. Written as DNA, the CDR3 is TGTGCCAGCAGCCGTGACGTGACAGGGGCCCGGAACTATGGCTACACCTTC. Translating gives CASSRDVTGARNYGYTF.